Sequencing of this TCR beta chain was carried out in a study of identical twins. Findings and limits, study-wide: It was out-of-frame TCR alpha sharing in monozygotic twins that models underestimated. Out-of-frame alpha sequences shared by twins showed excess low generation probability.

The authors used template switching to add a universal primer site and gave cDNA unique molecular identifiers. MiXCR, applied by TCRdb to the 5' RACE reads, yields one record per CDR3 protein. The profile shows 500,000 to 700,000 distinct CDR3 sequences, 7.1% of them singletons. About this clonotype itself: Its specificity is not known.

The same specimen was also included in a second study, on yellow fever vaccine responses in identical twins.

This clonotype was obtained from a woman aged 18 to 35 in good health. Sequenced material: PBMCs.

The CDR3 DNA reads as TGTGCCAGTAGTATAGTTACGGGCAATCAGCCCCAGCATTTT. Its translation is CASSIVTGNQPQHF. This chain uses TRBV19 with TRBJ1-5; D is undetermined. This CDR3 comprises 14 residues. V was trimmed by 1 base and J by 2 bases, leaving 6 bases between them. Germline CDR1 reads LNHDA; CDR2 reads SQIVND (reference sequence).